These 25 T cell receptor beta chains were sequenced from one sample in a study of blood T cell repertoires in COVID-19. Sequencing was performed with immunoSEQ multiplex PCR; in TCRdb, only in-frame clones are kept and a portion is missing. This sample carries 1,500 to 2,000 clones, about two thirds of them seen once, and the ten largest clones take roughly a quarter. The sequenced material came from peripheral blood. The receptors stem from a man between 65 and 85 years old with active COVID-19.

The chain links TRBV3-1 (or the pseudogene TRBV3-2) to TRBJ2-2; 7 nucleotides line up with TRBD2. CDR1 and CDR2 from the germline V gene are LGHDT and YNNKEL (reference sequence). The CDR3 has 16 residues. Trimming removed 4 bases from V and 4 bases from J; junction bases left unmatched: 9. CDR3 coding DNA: TGTGCCAGCAGCCCCGAGCCTGCGGGGGTCACCGGGGAGCTGTTTTTT. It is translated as CASSPEPAGVTGELFF.

CDR3 amino acids: CASGGRNYGYTF. DNA for the CDR3: TGTGCCTCCGGGGGGCGGAACTATGGCTACACCTTC. V usage is TRBV19 and J usage is TRBJ1-2; maybe TRBD1 (6 bases). CDR3 length: 12 residues. V was pared by 11 bases and J by 2 bases, with 12 bases between. Germline loops: CDR1 LNHDA, CDR2 SQIVND (reference sequence).

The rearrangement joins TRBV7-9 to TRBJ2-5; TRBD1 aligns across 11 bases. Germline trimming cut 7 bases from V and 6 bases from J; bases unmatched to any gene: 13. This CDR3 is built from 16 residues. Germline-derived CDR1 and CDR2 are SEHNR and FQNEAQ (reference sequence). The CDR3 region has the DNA TGTGCCAGCACCCGGACAGGGGGCGCGGAAAGTCAGACCCAGTACTTC. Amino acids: CASTRTGGAESQTQYF.

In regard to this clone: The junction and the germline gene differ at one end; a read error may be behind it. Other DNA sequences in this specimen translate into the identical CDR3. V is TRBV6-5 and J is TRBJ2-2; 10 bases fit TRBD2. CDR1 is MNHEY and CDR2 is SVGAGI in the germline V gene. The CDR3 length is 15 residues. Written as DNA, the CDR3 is TGTGCTAGCAGCGGGGGGGGAGCGAACACCGGGGAGCTGTTTTTT. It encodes CASSGGGANTGELFF.

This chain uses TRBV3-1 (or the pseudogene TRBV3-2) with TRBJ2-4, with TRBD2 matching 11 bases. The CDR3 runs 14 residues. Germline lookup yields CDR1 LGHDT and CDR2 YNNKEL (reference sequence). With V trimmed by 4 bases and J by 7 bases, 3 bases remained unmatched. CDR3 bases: TGTGCCAGCAGCCCCCCTAGCGGGGGGAACATTCAGTACTTC. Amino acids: CASSPPSGGNIQYF.

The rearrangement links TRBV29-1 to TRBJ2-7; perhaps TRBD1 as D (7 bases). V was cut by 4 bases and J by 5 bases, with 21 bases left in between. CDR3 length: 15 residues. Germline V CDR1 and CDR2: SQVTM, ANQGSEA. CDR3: CSVAGDKKTGDEQYF. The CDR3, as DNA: TGCAGCGTTGCGGGGGATAAAAAAACAGGGGACGAGCAGTACTTC.

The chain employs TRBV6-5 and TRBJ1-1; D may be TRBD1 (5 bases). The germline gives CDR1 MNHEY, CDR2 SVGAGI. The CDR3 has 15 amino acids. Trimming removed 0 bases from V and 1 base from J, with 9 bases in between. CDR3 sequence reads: CASSYSYRGNTEAFF. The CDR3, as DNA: TGTGCCAGCAGTTACTCGTATAGGGGGAACACTGAAGCTTTCTTT.

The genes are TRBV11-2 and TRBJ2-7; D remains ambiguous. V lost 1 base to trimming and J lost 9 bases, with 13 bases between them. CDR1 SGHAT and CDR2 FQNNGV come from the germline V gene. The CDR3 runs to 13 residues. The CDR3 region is CASSLGIGYAQYF. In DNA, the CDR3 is TGTGCCAGCAGCTTAGGTATCGGGTATGCGCAGTACTTC.

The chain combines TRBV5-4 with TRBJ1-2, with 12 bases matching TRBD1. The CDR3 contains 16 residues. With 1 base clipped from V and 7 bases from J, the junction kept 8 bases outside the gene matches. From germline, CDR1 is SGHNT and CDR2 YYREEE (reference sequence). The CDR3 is CASSLPGTGGRRGYTF. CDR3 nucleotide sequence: TGTGCCAGCAGCTTGCCTGGGACAGGGGGCCGGCGTGGCTACACCTTC.

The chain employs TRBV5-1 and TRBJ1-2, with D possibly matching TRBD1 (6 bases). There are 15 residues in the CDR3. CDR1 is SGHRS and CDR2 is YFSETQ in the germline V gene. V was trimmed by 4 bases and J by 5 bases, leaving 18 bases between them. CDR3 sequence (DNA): TGCGCCAGCAGCCTGACAGGCTCGGTGGGATATGGCTACACCTTC. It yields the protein CASSLTGSVGYGYTF.

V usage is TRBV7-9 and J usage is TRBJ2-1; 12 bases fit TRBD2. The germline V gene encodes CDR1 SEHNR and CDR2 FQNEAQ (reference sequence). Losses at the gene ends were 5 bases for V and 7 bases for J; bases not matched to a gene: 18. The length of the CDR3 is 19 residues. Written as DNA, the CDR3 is TGTGCCAGCAGCCCAGAGACTAGCGGGAGAGTTCCATTTGAAAATGAGCAGTTCTTC. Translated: CASSPETSGRVPFENEQFF.

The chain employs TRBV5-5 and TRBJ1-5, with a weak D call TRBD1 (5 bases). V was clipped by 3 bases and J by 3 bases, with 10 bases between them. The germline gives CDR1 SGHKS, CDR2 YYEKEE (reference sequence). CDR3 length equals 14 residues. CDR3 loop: CASSSDSTNQPQHF. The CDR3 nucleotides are TGTGCCAGCAGCTCAGACAGTACCAATCAGCCCCAGCATTTT.

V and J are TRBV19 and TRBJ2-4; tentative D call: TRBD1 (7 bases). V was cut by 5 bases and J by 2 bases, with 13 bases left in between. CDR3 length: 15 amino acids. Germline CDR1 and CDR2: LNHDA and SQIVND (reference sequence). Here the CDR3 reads CASSSQGGPKNIQYF. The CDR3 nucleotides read TGTGCCAGTAGTTCCCAGGGGGGTCCCAAAAACATTCAGTACTTC.

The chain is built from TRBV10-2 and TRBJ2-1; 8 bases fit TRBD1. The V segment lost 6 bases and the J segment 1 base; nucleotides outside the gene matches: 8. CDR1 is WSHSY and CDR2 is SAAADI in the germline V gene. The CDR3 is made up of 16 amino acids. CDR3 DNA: TGCGCCAGCAGGAGTCGGACAGGGAAGTCCTACAATGAGCAGTTCTTC. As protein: CASRSRTGKSYNEQFF.

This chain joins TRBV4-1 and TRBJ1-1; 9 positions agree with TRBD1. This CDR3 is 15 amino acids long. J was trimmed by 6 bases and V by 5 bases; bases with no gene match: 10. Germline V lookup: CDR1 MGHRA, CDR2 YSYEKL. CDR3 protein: CASSSTGTGNSEAFF. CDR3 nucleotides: TGCGCCAGCAGCTCTACCGGGACAGGGAATTCTGAAGCTTTCTTT.

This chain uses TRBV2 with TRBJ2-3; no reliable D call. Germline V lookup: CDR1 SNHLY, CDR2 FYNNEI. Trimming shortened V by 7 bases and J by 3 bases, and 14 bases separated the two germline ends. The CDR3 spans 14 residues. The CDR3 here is CASTTTRITDTQYF. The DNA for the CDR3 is TGTGCCAGCACAACGACGCGGATAACAGATACGCAGTATTTT.

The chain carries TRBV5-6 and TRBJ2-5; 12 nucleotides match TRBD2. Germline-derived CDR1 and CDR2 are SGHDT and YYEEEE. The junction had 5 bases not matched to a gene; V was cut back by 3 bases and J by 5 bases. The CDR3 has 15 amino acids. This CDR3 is CASSSSSGGAETQYF. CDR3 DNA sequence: TGTGCCAGCAGCTCGTCTAGCGGGGGGGCGGAGACCCAGTACTTC.

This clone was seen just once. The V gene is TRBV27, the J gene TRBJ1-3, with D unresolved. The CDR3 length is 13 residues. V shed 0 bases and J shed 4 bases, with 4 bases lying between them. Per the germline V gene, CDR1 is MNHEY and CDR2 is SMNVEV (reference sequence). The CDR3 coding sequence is TGTGCCAGCAGTTTATCCCAGGGAAACACCATATATTTT. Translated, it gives CASSLSQGNTIYF.

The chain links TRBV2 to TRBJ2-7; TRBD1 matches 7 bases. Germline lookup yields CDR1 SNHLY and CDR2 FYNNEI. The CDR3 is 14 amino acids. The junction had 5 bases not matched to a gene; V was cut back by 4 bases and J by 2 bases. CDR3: CASSVGTETYEQYF. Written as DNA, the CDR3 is TGTGCCAGCAGTGTTGGGACAGAGACCTACGAGCAGTACTTC.

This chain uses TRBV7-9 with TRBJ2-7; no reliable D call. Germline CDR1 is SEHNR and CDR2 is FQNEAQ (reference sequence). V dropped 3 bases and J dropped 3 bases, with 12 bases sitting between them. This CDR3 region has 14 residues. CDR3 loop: CASSFTSWSYEQYF. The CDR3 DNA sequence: TGTGCCAGCAGCTTTACCTCTTGGAGCTACGAGCAGTACTTC. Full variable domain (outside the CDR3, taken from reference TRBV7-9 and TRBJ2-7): DTGVSQNPRHKITKRGQNVTFRCDPISEHNRLYWYRQTLGQGPEFLTYFQNEAQLEKSRLLSDRFSAERPKGSFSTLEIQRTEQGDSAMYLCASSFTSWSYEQYFGPGTRLTVT.

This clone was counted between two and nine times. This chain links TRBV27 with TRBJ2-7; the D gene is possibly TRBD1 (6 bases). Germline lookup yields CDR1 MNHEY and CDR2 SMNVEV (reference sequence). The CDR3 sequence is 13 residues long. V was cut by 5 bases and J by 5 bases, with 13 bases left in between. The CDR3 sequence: CASSHSTGHEQYF. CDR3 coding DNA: TGTGCCAGCAGTCACTCGACAGGCCACGAGCAGTACTTC.

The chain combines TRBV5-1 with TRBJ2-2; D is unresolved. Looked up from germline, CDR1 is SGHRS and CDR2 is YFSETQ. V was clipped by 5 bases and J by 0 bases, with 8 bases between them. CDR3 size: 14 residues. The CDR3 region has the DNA TGCGCCAGCAGAGGTGACACGAACACCGGGGAGCTGTTTTTT. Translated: CASRGDTNTGELFF.

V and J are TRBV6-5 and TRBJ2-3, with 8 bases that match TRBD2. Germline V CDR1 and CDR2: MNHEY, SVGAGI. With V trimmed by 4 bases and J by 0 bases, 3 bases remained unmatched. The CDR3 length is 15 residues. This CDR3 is CASSSLAGSTDTQYF. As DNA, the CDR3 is TGTGCCAGCAGTTCCTTAGCGGGAAGCACAGATACGCAGTATTTT.

The CDR3 DNA follows: TGTGCCACCGCGGGCAGGCCTAACACTGAAGCTTTCTTT. This codes for CATAGRPNTEAFF. The chain has TRBV3-1 (or the pseudogene TRBV3-2) and TRBJ1-1; D is ambiguous. The CDR3 runs to 13 residues. Germline CDR1 and CDR2: LGHDT and YNNKEL (reference sequence). V lost 10 bases and J lost 2, with 14 bases in between.

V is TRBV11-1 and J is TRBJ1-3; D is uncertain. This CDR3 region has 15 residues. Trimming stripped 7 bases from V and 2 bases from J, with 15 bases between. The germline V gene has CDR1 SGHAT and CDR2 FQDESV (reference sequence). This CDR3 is CASTVDTRPGNTIYF. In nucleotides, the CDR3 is TGTGCCAGCACCGTAGACACCCGCCCTGGAAACACCATATATTTT.